This TCR beta chain derives from a study of molecular identifiers for immune sequencing clone quantification. Study-wide background: Replicate RNA came from roughly 18,000 or 92,000 naive CD8 cells and was split five ways, and four parts were sequenced.

Each CDR3 protein is one row after TCRdb ran MiXCR on the PCR reads. The sample holds 8,500 to 11,000 distinct CDR3 sequences, around 17% seen once. Trimming removed 6 bases at V and 2 bases at J, with 11 bases between. There are 13 residues in the CDR3. Per the germline V gene, CDR1 is SNHLY and CDR2 is FYNNEI. This clonotype is judged medium-sized. Antigen unknown. Naive CD8 T cells were sorted, and the gate applied was CD8+CD4-CCR7+CD45RA+. Study observations and caveats: Clones carrying above 20 RNA copies accounted for over 98% of effector molecules, under 1% in naive cells.

What was sequenced was naive CD8+ T cells from blood, with Jurkat cell RNA spiked in. As for subset: FACS-sorted CD8+CD4-CCR7+CD45RA+ naive T cells. The clonotype originates from a human donor in good health. Some libraries in this study had Jurkat cell RNA spiked in. The chain carries TRBV2 and TRBJ2-7; TRBD1 or TRBD2 may be the D gene (6 bases each). The CDR3 DNA reads TGTGCCAGCAGCCGGGGGCTGACCTACGAGCAGTACTTC. The encoded protein is CASSRGLTYEQYF.